This TCR beta chain stems from a study of memory CD4+ T cells and cytomegalovirus serostatus. The wider study: This sample comes from healthy Belgian adults, eight or nine CMV seropositive, 24 seronegative.

The sort gate was single viable CD3+CD4+CD8-CD45RO+ cells for memory CD4+ T cells. Serostatus was set by detecting CMV pp150, pp28, p38, p52 IgG. The CDR3 sequence is 11 residues long. Trimming cost V 10 bases and J 5 bases, with 11 bases left between them. Germline V gene lookup returns CDR1 SNHLY and CDR2 FYNNEI. Using immunoSEQ multiplex PCR, the repertoire was profiled, and TCRdb retains in-frame clones only, with some absent. Found here are some 48,000 clones, 75% to 85% of them singletons; the top ten hold approximately 0.65%. Comments on this clone: Antigen unknown.

Findings and caveats of the study: CD4+ memory repertoires contained about 40% of the roughly 160 reported CMV TCRbeta sequences.

This clonotype originated in an adult in good health and CMV-seronegative. The sample was memory CD4+ T cells from blood. This chain links TRBV2 with TRBJ1-1; possibly TRBD1 for D (6 bases). The CDR3 protein is CAKTGLTEAFF. CDR3 nucleotides: TGTGCCAAAACAGGGTTGACTGAAGCTTTCTTT.